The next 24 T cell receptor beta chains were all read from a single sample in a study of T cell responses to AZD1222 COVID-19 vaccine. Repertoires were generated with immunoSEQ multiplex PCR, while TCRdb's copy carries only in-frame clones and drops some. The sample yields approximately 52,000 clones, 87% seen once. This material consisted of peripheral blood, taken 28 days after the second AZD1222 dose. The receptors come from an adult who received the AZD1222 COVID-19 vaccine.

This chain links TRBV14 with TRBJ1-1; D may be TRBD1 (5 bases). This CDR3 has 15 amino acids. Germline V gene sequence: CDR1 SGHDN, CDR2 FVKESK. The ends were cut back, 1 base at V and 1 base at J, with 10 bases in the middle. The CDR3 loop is CASSQVGRPNTEAFF. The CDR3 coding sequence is TGTGCCAGCAGCCAAGTGGGACGACCGAACACTGAAGCTTTCTTT.

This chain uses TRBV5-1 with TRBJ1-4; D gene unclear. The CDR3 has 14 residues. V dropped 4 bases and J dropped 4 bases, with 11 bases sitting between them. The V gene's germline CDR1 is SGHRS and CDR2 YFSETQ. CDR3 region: CASSTAGGNEKLFF. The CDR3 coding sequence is TGCGCCAGCAGCACGGCAGGTGGTAATGAAAAACTGTTTTTT.

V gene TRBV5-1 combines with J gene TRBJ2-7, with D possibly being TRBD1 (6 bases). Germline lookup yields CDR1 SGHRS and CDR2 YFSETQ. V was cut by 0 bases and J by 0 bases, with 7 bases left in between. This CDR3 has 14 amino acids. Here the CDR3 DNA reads TGCGCCAGCAGCTTGGGCAGGGGCTCCTACGAGCAGTACTTC. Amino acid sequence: CASSLGRGSYEQYF.

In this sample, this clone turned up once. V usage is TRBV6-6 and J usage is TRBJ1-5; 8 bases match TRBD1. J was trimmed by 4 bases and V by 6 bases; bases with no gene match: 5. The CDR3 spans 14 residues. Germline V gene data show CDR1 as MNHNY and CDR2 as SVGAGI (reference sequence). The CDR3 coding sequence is TGTGCCAGCAGCCAGGGGGCGCGGAATCAGCCCCAGCATTTT. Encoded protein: CASSQGARNQPQHF.

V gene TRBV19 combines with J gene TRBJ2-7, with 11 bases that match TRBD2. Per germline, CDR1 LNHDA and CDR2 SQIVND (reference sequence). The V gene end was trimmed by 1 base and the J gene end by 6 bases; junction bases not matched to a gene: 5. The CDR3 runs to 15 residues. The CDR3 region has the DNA TGTGCCAGTAGTATAGTCGGGACTAGCGGAGCCGAGCAGTACTTC. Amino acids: CASSIVGTSGAEQYF.

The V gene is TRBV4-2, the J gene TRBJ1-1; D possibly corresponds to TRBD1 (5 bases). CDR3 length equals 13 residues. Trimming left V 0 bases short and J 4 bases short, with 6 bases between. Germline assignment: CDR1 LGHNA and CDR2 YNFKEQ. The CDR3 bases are TGTGCCAGCAGCCAAGATGGGGGCACTGAAGCTTTCTTT. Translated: CASSQDGGTEAFF.

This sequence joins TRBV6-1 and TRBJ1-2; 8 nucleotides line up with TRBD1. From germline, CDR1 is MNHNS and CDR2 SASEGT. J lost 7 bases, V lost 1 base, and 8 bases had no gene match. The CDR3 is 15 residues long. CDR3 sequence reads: CASSEGSGTGAGYTF. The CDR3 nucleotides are TGTGCCAGCAGTGAAGGGAGCGGGACAGGCGCTGGCTACACCTTC.

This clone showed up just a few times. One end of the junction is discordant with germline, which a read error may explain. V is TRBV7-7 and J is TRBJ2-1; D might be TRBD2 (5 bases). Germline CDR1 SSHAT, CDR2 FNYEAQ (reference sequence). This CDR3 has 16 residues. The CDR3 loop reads CASSFGKRRLYNEQFF. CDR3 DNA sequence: TGTGCTAGCAGCTTCGGGAAGAGACGGTTATACAATGAGCAGTTCTTC.

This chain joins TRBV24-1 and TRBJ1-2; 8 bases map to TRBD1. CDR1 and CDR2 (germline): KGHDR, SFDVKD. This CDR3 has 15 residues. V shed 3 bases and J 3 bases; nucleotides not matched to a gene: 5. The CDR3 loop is CATSDNRGDDYGYTF. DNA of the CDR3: TGTGCCACCAGTGATAACAGGGGGGACGACTATGGCTACACCTTC.

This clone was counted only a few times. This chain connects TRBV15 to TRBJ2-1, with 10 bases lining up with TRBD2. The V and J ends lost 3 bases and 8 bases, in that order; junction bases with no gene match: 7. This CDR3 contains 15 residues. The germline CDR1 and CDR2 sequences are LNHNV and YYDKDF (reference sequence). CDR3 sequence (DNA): TGTGCCACCAGCAGCGGACTAGCGGCGCGGGATGAGCAGTTCTTC. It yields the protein CATSSGLAARDEQFF.

CDR3 region: CATEGGGYYGYTF. DNA for the CDR3: TGTGCCACCGAGGGGGGCGGCTACTATGGCTACACCTTC. The genes are TRBV10-3 and TRBJ1-2; D perhaps matches TRBD1 (6 bases). The germline V and J ends were trimmed by 10 bases and 3 bases, with 15 bases remaining between them. The CDR3 sequence is 13 residues long. The germline gives CDR1 ENHRY, CDR2 SYGVKD.

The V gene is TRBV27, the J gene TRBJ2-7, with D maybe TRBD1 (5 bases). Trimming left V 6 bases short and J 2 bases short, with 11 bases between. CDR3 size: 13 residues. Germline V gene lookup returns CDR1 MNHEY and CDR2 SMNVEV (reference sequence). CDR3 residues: CASRTDSTYEQYF. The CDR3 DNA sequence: TGTGCCAGCAGGACCGACAGCACCTACGAGCAGTACTTC.

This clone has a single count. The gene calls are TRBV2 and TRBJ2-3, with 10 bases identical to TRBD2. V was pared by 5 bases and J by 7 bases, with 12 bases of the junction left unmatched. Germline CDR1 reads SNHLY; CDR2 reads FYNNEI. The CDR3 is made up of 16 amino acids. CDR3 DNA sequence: TGTGCCAGCAGTCCGTTCTCCGGACTAGCGGTCTATACGCAGTATTTT. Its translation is CASSPFSGLAVYTQYF.

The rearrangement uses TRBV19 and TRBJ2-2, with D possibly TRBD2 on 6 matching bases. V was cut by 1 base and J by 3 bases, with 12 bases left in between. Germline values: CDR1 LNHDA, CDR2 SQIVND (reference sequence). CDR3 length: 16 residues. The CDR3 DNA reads TGTGCCAGTAGTATAGGGCGGGACGTCGACACCGGGGAGCTGTTTTTT. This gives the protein CASSIGRDVDTGELFF.

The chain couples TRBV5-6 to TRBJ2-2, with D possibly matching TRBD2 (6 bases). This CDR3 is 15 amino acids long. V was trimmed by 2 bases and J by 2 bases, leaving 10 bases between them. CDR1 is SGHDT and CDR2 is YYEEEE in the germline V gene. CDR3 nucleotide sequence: TGTGCCAGCAGCTTACCCGGGAGCAACACCGGGGAGCTGTTTTTT. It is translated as CASSLPGSNTGELFF.

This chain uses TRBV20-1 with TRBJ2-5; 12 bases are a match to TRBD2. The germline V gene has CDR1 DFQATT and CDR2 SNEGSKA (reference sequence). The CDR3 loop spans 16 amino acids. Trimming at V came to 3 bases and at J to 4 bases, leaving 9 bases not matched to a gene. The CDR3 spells CSASVPSGRAAETQYF. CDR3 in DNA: TGCAGTGCTAGTGTCCCTAGCGGGAGGGCTGCAGAGACCCAGTACTTC.

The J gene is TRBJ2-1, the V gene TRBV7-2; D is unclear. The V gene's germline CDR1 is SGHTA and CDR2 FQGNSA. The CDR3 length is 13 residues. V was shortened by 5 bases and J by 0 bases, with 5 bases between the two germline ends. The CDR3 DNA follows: TGTGCCAGCAGCCTGGACTCCTACAATGAGCAGTTCTTC. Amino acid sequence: CASSLDSYNEQFF. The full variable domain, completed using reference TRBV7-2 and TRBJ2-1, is GAGVSQSPSNKVTEKGKDVELRCDPISGHTALYWYRQSLGQGLEFLIYFQGNSAPDKSGLPSDRFSAERTGGSVSTLTIQRTQQEDSAVYLCASSLDSYNEQFFGPGTRLTVL.

This CDR3 reads CASSFGQHAEQFF. CDR3 coding DNA: TGTGCCAGCAGCTTCGGACAGCATGCTGAGCAGTTCTTC. The chain couples TRBV7-3 to TRBJ2-1; a possible D gene is TRBD1 (6 bases). The V end lost 3 bases, the J end lost 9 bases, and 12 bases lay between the germline ends. This CDR3 spans 13 amino acids. From germline, CDR1 is SGHTA and CDR2 FQGTGA.

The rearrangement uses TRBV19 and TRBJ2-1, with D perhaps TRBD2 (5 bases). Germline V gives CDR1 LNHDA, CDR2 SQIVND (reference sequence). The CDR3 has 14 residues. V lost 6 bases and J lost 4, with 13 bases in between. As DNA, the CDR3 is TGTGCCAGTAGAGCCCAGCGGAATTACAATGAGCAGTTCTTC. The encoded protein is CASRAQRNYNEQFF.

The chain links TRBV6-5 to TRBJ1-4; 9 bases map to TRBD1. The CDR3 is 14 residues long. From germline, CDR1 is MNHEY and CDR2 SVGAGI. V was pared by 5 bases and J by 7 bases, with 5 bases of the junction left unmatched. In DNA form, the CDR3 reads TGTGCCAGCAGTCCAGGGGACAGGGCTGAAAAACTGTTTTTT. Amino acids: CASSPGDRAEKLFF.

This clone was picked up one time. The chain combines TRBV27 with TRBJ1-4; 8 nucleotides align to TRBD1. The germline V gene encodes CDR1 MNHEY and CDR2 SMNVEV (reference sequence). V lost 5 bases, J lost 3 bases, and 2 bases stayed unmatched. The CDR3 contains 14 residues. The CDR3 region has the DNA TGTGCCAGCAGTCAGGGGGCTGCTAATGAAAAACTGTTTTTT. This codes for CASSQGAANEKLFF.

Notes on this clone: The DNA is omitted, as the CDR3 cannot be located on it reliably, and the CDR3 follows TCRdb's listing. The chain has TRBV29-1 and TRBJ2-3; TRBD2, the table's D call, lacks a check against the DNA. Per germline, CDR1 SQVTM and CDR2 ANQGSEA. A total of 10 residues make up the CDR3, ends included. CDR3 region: CSVASGSQNF.

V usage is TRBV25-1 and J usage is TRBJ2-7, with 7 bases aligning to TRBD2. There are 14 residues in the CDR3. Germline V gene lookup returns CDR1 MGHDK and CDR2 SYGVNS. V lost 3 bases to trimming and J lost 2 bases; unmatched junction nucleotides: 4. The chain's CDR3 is CASSEGGAPYEQYF. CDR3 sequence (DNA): TGTGCCAGCAGTGAGGGAGGGGCCCCCTACGAGCAGTACTTC.

The CDR3 protein is CRVRGANTQYF. The DNA of the CDR3 is TGCCGTGTGAGGGGAGCGAATACGCAGTATTTT. This chain joins TRBV20-1 and TRBJ2-3; D may correspond to TRBD1 or TRBD2 (5 bases each). CDR1 and CDR2 from the germline V gene are DFQATT and SNEGSKA (reference sequence). The CDR3 extends over 11 amino acids.